The source of this T cell receptor (beta chain) is a study of blood T cell repertoires in COVID-19. Across the whole study: Both acute and convalescent COVID-19 samples were obtained from the United States, Italy and Spain. Nucleic acid was either cDNA or gDNA, and it came from T cells, B-cell-depleted T cells, or PBMCs.

Original handling: From reference gene primer amplification, estimates of nucleated cell counts were derived. Some clones are missing from TCRdb's copy, which holds only in-frame ones; the method was immunoSEQ multiplex PCR. D and trimming were read from the DNA, whereas the V and J calls and clone size are those reported in that table. Of about 180,000 clones in the sample, over 80% were seen once. The CDR3 consists of 15 residues. Germline values: CDR1 GTSNPN, CDR2 SVGIG (reference sequence). The V and J ends lost 0 bases and 6 bases, in that order; junction bases with no gene match: 7. The TCR comes from a woman aged 45-65 years with acute or convalescent COVID-19. Sample: peripheral blood. The chain recombines TRBV30 with TRBJ2-7; 11 positions match TRBD2. The CDR3 spells CAWSVLGLAGGEQYF. CDR3 coding DNA: TGTGCCTGGAGTGTACTCGGACTAGCGGGCGGCGAGCAGTACTTC.